This T cell receptor (beta chain) was captured by sequencing in a study of T cell responses to AZD1222 COVID-19 vaccine. Study-level points and caveats: Mapped onto spike, vaccine-associated CD4 TCRs spanned it and were dominant at 160-218 and 743-854.

The data were produced by immunoSEQ multiplex PCR, yet TCRdb's version contains in-frame clones alone and is incomplete. In the table there are about 200,000 clones, about 89% of which are singletons. Germline V CDR1 and CDR2: SGHRS, YFSETQ. CDR3 length: 15 residues. V lost 2 bases, J lost 2 bases, and 14 bases lay in between. With regard to this clone: What it binds is not known.

The source is an adult who received the AZD1222 COVID-19 vaccine. The chain employs TRBV5-1 and TRBJ2-7; D might be TRBD2 (6 bases). Sequences were derived from peripheral blood, sampled 28 days after the second AZD1222 dose. CDR3 in DNA: TGCGCCAGCAGCTTTGGGAGGTCCTACCCCTACGAGCAGTACTTC. Protein: CASSFGRSYPYEQYF.